These T cell receptor beta chains were read from a single sample in a study of CD8 T cells in ankylosing spondylitis. TCRdb analysed the 5' RACE reads with MiXCR anew, one entry per CDR3 protein. The table includes fewer than 550,000 distinct CDR3 sequences, about 5.7% detected once. The sample taken for sequencing was blood, either unsorted or a sorted T cell fraction (not recorded which). Receptor source: a male donor with ankylosing spondylitis. Each CDR3 is given with its conserved first and last residue. A D gene is named only where the DNA matches it firmly. Size values are once, few and many counts, or a class for expanded clones, and some rows have none.

size: .; D: .; J: TRBJ2-1; V: TRBV6-5; DNA: TGTGCCAGCAGTTACTTGGGCGGGAAGCAGTTCTTC; CDR3: CASSYLGGKQFF
size: many; D: TRBD2; J: TRBJ2-1; V: TRBV5-1; DNA: TGCGCCAGCAGGACTAGCGGATCCTACAATGAGCAGTTCTTC; CDR3: CASRTSGSYNEQFF
size: few; D: TRBD1; J: TRBJ2-1; V: TRBV25-1; DNA: TGTGCCAGCAGTGGTCTCAGGGGGGAGCAGTTCTTC; CDR3: CASSGLRGEQFF
size: many; D: .; J: TRBJ2-6; V: TRBV29-1; DNA: TGCAGCGTTGGGCGCGCGGGAGGGGCCAACGTCCTGACTTTC; CDR3: CSVGRAGGANVLTF
size: many; D: TRBD1; J: TRBJ1-5; V: TRBV12-3/TRBV12-4; DNA: TGTGCCAGCAGTTTAGGGGGACAGGGTAGCCAGCCCCAGCATTTT; CDR3: CASSLGGQGSQPQHF
size: many; D: TRBD2; J: TRBJ2-1; V: TRBV20-1; DNA: TGCAGTGCTTCGACTAGCGGGAGATCGGGTAATGAGCAGTTCTTC; CDR3: CSASTSGRSGNEQFF
size: many; D: .; J: TRBJ2-3; V: TRBV12-3/TRBV12-4; DNA: TGTGCCAGCAGCCCACCGAATCCAGGGGCAGATACGCAGTATTTT; CDR3: CASSPPNPGADTQYF
size: many; D: TRBD1; J: TRBJ2-3; V: TRBV12-3/TRBV12-4; DNA: TGTGCCAGCAGCCCCCGGGACAGGGCCCGGGGGGCGCAGTATTTT; CDR3: CASSPRDRARGAQYF
size: many; D: TRBD1; J: TRBJ2-5; V: TRBV5-1; DNA: TGCGCCAGCAGCCAATTAGGGGGACAGGTGATAGGGACCCAGTACTTC; CDR3: CASSQLGGQVIGTQYF
size: many; D: TRBD1; J: TRBJ1-5; V: TRBV27; DNA: TGTGCCAGCAGGGGGACAGGGAGGCTTAGGCCCCAGCATTTT; CDR3: CASRGTGRLRPQHF
size: many; D: .; J: TRBJ1-2; V: TRBV7-9; DNA: TGTGCCAGCAGTCCCGAGCCTGGCTACACCTTC; CDR3: CASSPEPGYTF
size: many; D: .; J: TRBJ2-1; V: TRBV5-1; DNA: TGCGCCAGCAGCTTGCAGGGATTGGGAGATGAGCAGTTCTTC; CDR3: CASSLQGLGDEQFF
size: few; D: TRBD2; J: TRBJ2-1; V: TRBV4-2; DNA: TGTGCCAGCAGCCAAGAAGCAAGCGGGGGCTACAATGAGCAGTTCTTC; CDR3: CASSQEASGGYNEQFF
size: few; D: .; J: TRBJ2-7; V: TRBV28; DNA: TGTGCCAGCAGTTCGTACCCGGGAGAGCAGTACTTC; CDR3: CASSSYPGEQYF
size: many; D: .; J: TRBJ1-3; V: TRBV10-3; DNA: TGTGCCATCAGCGAGTTTCTTTCTGGAAACACCATATATTTT; CDR3: CAISEFLSGNTIYF
size: few; D: TRBD1; J: TRBJ1-1; V: TRBV27; DNA: TGTGCCAGCGTCAGAGATATTTACAGGGGTACTGAAGCTTTCTTT; CDR3: CASVRDIYRGTEAFF
size: many; D: .; J: TRBJ1-6; V: TRBV20-1; DNA: TGCAGTGCTAGAGATCTTGCCTGGTCATCCACCCATTCACCCCTCCACTTT; CDR3: CSARDLAWSSTHSPLHF
size: many; D: .; J: TRBJ2-2; V: TRBV6-5; DNA: TGTGCCAGCAGTTACAGCGGGACACTTTACACCGGGGAGCTGTTTTTT; CDR3: CASSYSGTLYTGELFF
size: .; D: .; J: TRBJ2-2; V: TRBV12-5; DNA: TGTGCTAGTGGTTTGGACGATCGGGAGCTGTTTTTT; CDR3: CASGLDDRELFF
size: .; D: .; J: TRBJ2-1; V: TRBV5-1; DNA: TGCGCCAGCAGTGGGGTCCTCTTGGCCCAGTTCTTC; CDR3: CASSGVLLAQFF
size: many; D: TRBD1; J: TRBJ2-3; V: TRBV7-9; DNA: TGTGCCAGCAGCTACGGACAGGGGTGGACGGATACGCAGTATTTT; CDR3: CASSYGQGWTDTQYF
size: few; D: TRBD2; J: TRBJ2-1; V: TRBV4-1; DNA: TGCGCCAGCAGCCCGGGACTAGCGGGCCACAATGAGCAGTTCTTC; CDR3: CASSPGLAGHNEQFF
size: few; D: TRBD1; J: TRBJ2-2; V: TRBV12-3/TRBV12-4; DNA: TGTGCCAGCAGCCACCGGGACAGGAGGACCGGGGAGCTGTTTTTT; CDR3: CASSHRDRRTGELFF
size: many; D: TRBD1; J: TRBJ2-7; V: TRBV6-5; DNA: TGTGCCAGCAGTTACTCTTTTGGGGGGACAGGGTTTTACGAGCAGTACTTC; CDR3: CASSYSFGGTGFYEQYF
size: few; D: .; J: TRBJ2-2; V: TRBV12-3/TRBV12-4; DNA: TGTGCCAGCGGGCGGGAACGGGGCGGGGAGCTGTTTTTT; CDR3: CASGRERGGELFF
size: many; D: .; J: TRBJ1-1; V: TRBV20-1; DNA: TGCAGTGCTAGAAATGCAGGGGCATTTAACACTGAAGCTTTCTTT; CDR3: CSARNAGAFNTEAFF
size: many; D: .; J: TRBJ1-2; V: TRBV6-2/TRBV6-3; DNA: TGTGCCAGCAGTTCTTTTGCTTATGGCTACACCTTC; CDR3: CASSSFAYGYTF
size: .; D: .; J: TRBJ1-1; V: TRBV7-9; DNA: TGTGCCAGCAGCTTTATGGGAAACACTGAAGCTTTCTTT; CDR3: CASSFMGNTEAFF
size: .; D: .; J: TRBJ2-1; V: TRBV12-3/TRBV12-4; DNA: TGTGCCAGCAGTATCAGGGTAAATGAGCAGTTCTTC; CDR3: CASSIRVNEQFF
size: .; D: .; J: TRBJ2-7; V: TRBV5-1; DNA: TGCGCCAGCAGCTCATCTCAGGCCTACGAGCAGTACTTC; CDR3: CASSSSQAYEQYF
size: many; D: .; J: TRBJ2-1; V: TRBV20-1; DNA: TGCAGTCCCCTAGGCGTAGGGGGGGTCTACAATGAGCAGTTCTTC; CDR3: CSPLGVGGVYNEQFF
size: many; D: .; J: TRBJ2-5; V: TRBV28; DNA: TGTGCCAGCAGCTTTCCTAGCGCCCAAGGGACCCAGTACTTC; CDR3: CASSFPSAQGTQYF
size: many; D: .; J: TRBJ2-1; V: TRBV20-1; DNA: TGCAGTGCTAGGGGACTTATCTCCTACAATGAGCAGTTCTTC; CDR3: CSARGLISYNEQFF
size: many; D: .; J: TRBJ2-4; V: TRBV10-3; DNA: TGTGCCATCAGTGTTCGTGCAGGGTTGACCAAAAACATTCAGTACTTC; CDR3: CAISVRAGLTKNIQYF
size: many; D: .; J: TRBJ1-2; V: TRBV28; DNA: TGTGCCAGCAGTTACCCCACCCAGGGCTACACCTTC; CDR3: CASSYPTQGYTF
size: many; D: TRBD2; J: TRBJ2-2; V: TRBV9; DNA: TGTGCCAGCAGCGTAGTTGTGGGAGGGGCCCCGAACACCGGGGAGCTGTTTTTT; CDR3: CASSVVVGGAPNTGELFF
size: few; D: .; J: TRBJ2-3; V: TRBV20-1; DNA: TGCAGTGCTAGAAAGTCGCGGCGGGATACGCAGTATTTT; CDR3: CSARKSRRDTQYF
size: many; D: .; J: TRBJ2-7; V: TRBV5-1; DNA: TGCGCCAGCAGCTTATACCACCGGGGAAACTACGAGCAGTACTTC; CDR3: CASSLYHRGNYEQYF
size: .; D: .; J: TRBJ2-7; V: TRBV7-6; DNA: TGTGCCAGCAGCTTAGCCTCGAGCCGGTCAGCGTACGAGCAGTACTTC; CDR3: CASSLASSRSAYEQYF
size: many; D: .; J: TRBJ1-5; V: TRBV5-1; DNA: TGCGCCAGGGAGCCCGCCTGGAATCAGCCCCAGCATTTT; CDR3: CAREPAWNQPQHF
size: many; D: TRBD1; J: TRBJ2-2; V: TRBV9; DNA: TGTGCCAGCAGCGCCCGACAGGGCTTCAGTGGCGAGCTGTTTTTT; CDR3: CASSARQGFSGELFF
size: few; D: .; J: TRBJ2-3; V: TRBV18; DNA: TGTGCCAGCTCCCCGGACCAAGCCGGAACGCAGTATTTT; CDR3: CASSPDQAGTQYF
size: many; D: .; J: TRBJ2-3; V: TRBV20-1; DNA: TGCAGTGCTAATAGACTTACTGGATCCGGAGATACGCAGTATTTT; CDR3: CSANRLTGSGDTQYF
size: .; D: .; J: TRBJ2-2; V: TRBV9; DNA: TGTGCCAGCAGCGTCTCTATAGGGATCTCCGCCGGGGGGCTGTTTTTT; CDR3: CASSVSIGISAGGLFF
size: .; D: .; J: TRBJ2-2; V: TRBV28; DNA: TGTGCCGGACTCAGGGCGGACACCGGGGAGCTGTTTTTT; CDR3: CAGLRADTGELFF
size: few; D: TRBD1; J: TRBJ2-1; V: TRBV20-1; DNA: TGCAGTGCTCCCCCGGACAGGCGGGCTCACAATGAGCAGTTCTTC; CDR3: CSAPPDRRAHNEQFF
size: many; D: TRBD2; J: TRBJ2-1; V: TRBV29-1; DNA: TGCAGCGTCGGAGGGACTAGCGGGAGAGGGGATGAGCAGTTCTTC; CDR3: CSVGGTSGRGDEQFF
size: many; D: .; J: TRBJ1-1; V: TRBV9; DNA: TGTGCCAGCAGCCTAAGTATGAACACTGAAGCTTTCTTT; CDR3: CASSLSMNTEAFF
size: many; D: .; J: TRBJ2-3; V: TRBV15; DNA: TGTGCCACCAGCAGACAGGCCAGAGATACGCAGTATTTT; CDR3: CATSRQARDTQYF
size: many; D: TRBD2; J: TRBJ2-3; V: TRBV4-3; DNA: TGCGCCAGCTGCAGATCCAGGGAGCGGGGAGATACGCAGTATTTT; CDR3: CASCRSRERGDTQYF
size: few; D: .; J: TRBJ2-7; V: TRBV6-1; DNA: TGTGCCAGCAACAGGGACGGTCACTCCTACGAGCAGTACTTC; CDR3: CASNRDGHSYEQYF
size: many; D: TRBD1; J: TRBJ2-1; V: TRBV29-1; DNA: TGCAGCGTTAACCGGGACAGGACCTACAATGAGCAGTTCTTC; CDR3: CSVNRDRTYNEQFF
size: many; D: .; J: TRBJ1-5; V: TRBV6-1; DNA: TGTGCCAGCAGTGTGAGGGGCGAGAGTCAGCCCCAGCATTTT; CDR3: CASSVRGESQPQHF
size: many; D: .; J: TRBJ2-7; V: TRBV20-1; DNA: TGCAGTGCGTCCGCAGGGGCGGGCGAGCAGTACTTC; CDR3: CSASAGAGEQYF
size: few; D: TRBD2; J: TRBJ2-7; V: TRBV3-1; DNA: TGTGCCAGCAGCGCAATGAGCGGGAGTCTTGAGCAGTACTTC; CDR3: CASSAMSGSLEQYF
size: many; D: TRBD2; J: TRBJ2-7; V: TRBV10-3; DNA: TGTGCCATCAGTGAGTCGAGCACTAGCGGGAGCGAGCAGTACTTC; CDR3: CAISESSTSGSEQYF
size: .; D: .; J: TRBJ2-1; V: TRBV4-2; DNA: TGTGCCAGCAGCCAAGTCGGCGATTCCAATGAGCAGTTCTTC; CDR3: CASSQVGDSNEQFF